The clone carrying this T cell receptor (beta chain) was counted at least ten times. The data belong to a study of T cell repertoires in cytomegalovirus infection. TCRdb called the reads again in MiXCR, with one record for every CDR3 protein. The repertoire holds about 450,000 distinct CDR3 sequences, approximately 30% seen once, with roughly 13% in the top ten. The CDR3 length is 12 residues. V gave up 6 bases and J gave up 0 bases, with 5 bases separating them. The sequence came from a human donor in good health (CMV status not recorded). Some clones in this sample may be carry-over from other donors' samples. Sequencing used PBMCs. This sequence joins TRBV12-3 or TRBV12-4 and TRBJ1-2; D call uncertain. CDR3: CASSNPNYGYTF. The DNA for the CDR3 is TGTGCCAGCAGCAACCCTAACTATGGCTACACCTTC.